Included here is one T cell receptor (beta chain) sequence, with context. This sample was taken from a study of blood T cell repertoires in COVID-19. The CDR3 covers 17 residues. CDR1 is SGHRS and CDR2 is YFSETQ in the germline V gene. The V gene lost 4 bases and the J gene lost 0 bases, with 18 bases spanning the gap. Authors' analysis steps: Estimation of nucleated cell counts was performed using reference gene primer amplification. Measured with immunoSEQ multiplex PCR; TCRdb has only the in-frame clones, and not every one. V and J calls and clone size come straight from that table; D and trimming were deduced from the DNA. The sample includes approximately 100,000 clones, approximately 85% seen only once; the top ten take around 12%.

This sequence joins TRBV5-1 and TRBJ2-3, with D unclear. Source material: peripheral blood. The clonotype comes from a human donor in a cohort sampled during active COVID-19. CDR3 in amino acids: CASSLPTGSASTDTQYF. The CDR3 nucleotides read TGCGCCAGCAGCCTTCCCACCGGGTCAGCTAGCACAGATACGCAGTATTTT. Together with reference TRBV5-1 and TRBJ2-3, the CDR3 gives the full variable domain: KAGVTQTPRYLIKTRGQQVTLSCSPISGHRSVSWYQQTPGQGLQFLFEYFSETQRNKGNFPGRFSGRQFSNSRSEMNVSTLELGDSALYLCASSLPTGSASTDTQYFGPGTRLTVL.